The next 29 T cell receptor beta chains were all read from a single sample in a study of post-analysis software for immune sequencing data. Presence of unique molecular identifiers characterized the TCR beta cDNA libraries. From the PCR reads, TCRdb called clonotypes with MiXCR, one entry per CDR3 protein. The sample shows about 820,000 distinct CDR3 sequences, about 50% of them seen only once. Study-level findings and limits: Elevated frequency relative to controls characterized several TRBV segments in patients, TRBV5-6, TRBV5-1 and TRBV20-1 among them.

Antigens for these TCRs are unknown. Material for sequencing was blood. All receptors derive from a girl aged 5-17 years with multiple sclerosis.

This chain joins TRBV20-1 and TRBJ2-1; TRBD1 aligns across 7 bases. Germline CDR1 and CDR2: DFQATT and SNEGSKA (reference sequence). The trim removed 0 bases at V and 5 bases at J, leaving 10 bases unmatched. This CDR3 contains 16 residues. The CDR3 loop reads CSAREQGSGVNNEQFF. The CDR3 bases are TGCAGTGCTAGAGAACAGGGGTCAGGGGTAAACAATGAGCAGTTCTTC.

This chain joins TRBV29-1 and TRBJ2-3, with D possibly being TRBD2 (6 bases). The germline V and J ends were trimmed by 0 bases and 3 bases, with 16 bases remaining between them. The CDR3 has 16 amino acids. Looked up from germline, CDR1 is SQVTM and CDR2 is ANQGSEA. The CDR3 is CSVEDSVLATTDTQYF. The CDR3 DNA reads as TGCAGCGTTGAAGACTCGGTGCTAGCGACTACAGATACGCAGTATTTT.

V and J are TRBV12-3 or TRBV12-4 and TRBJ2-1; tentative D call: TRBD2 (5 bases). The V and J ends lost 7 bases and 8 bases respectively, with 9 bases between them. The CDR3 loop spans 11 amino acids. This CDR3 reads CASTARDEQFF. In DNA, the CDR3 is TGTGCCAGCACAGCGCGGGATGAGCAGTTCTTC.

This clonotype was recorded a few times. This rearrangement joins TRBV20-1 to TRBJ2-7, with D possibly TRBD2 on 5 matching bases. The J call is uncertain, as TRBJ2-5 better fits the DNA end. CDR3 length equals 16 residues. Per germline, CDR1 DFQATT and CDR2 SNEGSKA (reference sequence). This CDR3 reads CSASLDTRVILETQYF. CDR3 coding DNA: TGCAGTGCCTCGTTAGACACGAGGGTTATCCTGGAGACCCAGTACTTC.

The genes are TRBV10-3 and TRBJ2-7; TRBD1 is a possible D gene (6 bases). CDR3 length: 12 amino acids. V dropped 7 bases and J dropped 2 bases, with 9 bases sitting between them. Germline V gives CDR1 ENHRY, CDR2 SYGVKD. This CDR3 is CAIKQGPYEQYF. DNA for the CDR3: TGTGCCATCAAACAGGGCCCCTACGAGCAGTACTTC.

The rearrangement uses TRBV6-6 and TRBJ2-3; D not resolved. CDR1 MNHNY and CDR2 SVGAGI come from the germline V gene (reference sequence). This CDR3 contains 13 residues. Trimming shortened V by 3 bases and J by 2 bases, and 6 bases separated the two germline ends. CDR3 DNA sequence: TGTGCCAGCAGTTATAAGAACACAGATACGCAGTATTTT. This gives the protein CASSYKNTDTQYF.

This clonotype was counted a few times. The chain uses TRBV12-3 or TRBV12-4 and TRBJ2-3; a weak D match, TRBD1 (5 bases). Deletions cut 8 bases from V and 3 bases from J, with 6 bases between. The CDR3 totals 11 residues. CDR3 DNA sequence: TGTGCCAGCCAGGGTACAGATACGCAGTATTTT. Translated, it gives CASQGTDTQYF.

The genes are TRBV12-3 or TRBV12-4 and TRBJ1-5, with D uncertain. Trimming shortened V by 1 base and J by 6 bases, and 13 bases separated the two germline ends. The CDR3 loop spans 15 amino acids. CDR3 DNA sequence: TGTGCCAGCAGTTTAGAATCGGCCGGGCGTCAGCCCCAGCATTTT. It is translated as CASSLESAGRQPQHF.

This chain uses TRBV5-1 with TRBJ1-1; 9 nucleotides align to TRBD1. The CDR3 is 14 residues long. CDR1 is SGHRS, CDR2 YFSETQ, per germline. V was pared by 4 bases and J by 6 bases, with 7 bases of the junction left unmatched. For the CDR3, the DNA is TGCGCCAGCAGCCTGGACAGGGGATATGCTGAAGCTTTCTTT. Its protein product is CASSLDRGYAEAFF.

This chain connects TRBV5-6 to TRBJ2-7; 8 bases match TRBD1. The junction had 19 bases not matched to a gene; V was cut back by 4 bases and J by 1 base. The length of the CDR3 is 19 residues. Germline V gives CDR1 SGHDT, CDR2 YYEEEE. CDR3 protein: CASSRTDGPGGLLSYEQYF. The DNA of the CDR3 is TGTGCCAGCAGCCGTACAGACGGTCCAGGGGGCCTTCTGTCCTACGAGCAGTACTTC.

This chain links TRBV4-1 with TRBJ2-5; weak D call: TRBD2 (6 bases). CDR1 is MGHRA, CDR2 YSYEKL, per germline. This CDR3 has 15 amino acids. Trimming removed 2 bases at V and 4 bases at J, with 14 bases between. Here the CDR3 reads CASSQTIPGGETQYF. CDR3 in DNA: TGCGCCAGCAGCCAAACGATTCCCGGGGGAGAGACCCAGTACTTC.

This clonotype appeared a few times. The V and J genes are TRBV24-1 and TRBJ2-3; TRBD1 matches at 7 bases. V was clipped by 3 bases and J by 0 bases; unmatched bases: 5. The CDR3 runs to 16 residues. Germline assignment: CDR1 KGHDR and CDR2 SFDVKD. The CDR3: CATSDADRTSTDTQYF. CDR3 nucleotides: TGTGCCACCAGTGATGCGGACAGGACAAGCACAGATACGCAGTATTTT.

The V call is TRBV5-1, the J call TRBJ2-7; weak D call: TRBD1 (5 bases). The CDR3 extends over 16 amino acids. CDR1 and CDR2 (germline): SGHRS, YFSETQ. Deletions cut 5 bases from V and 0 bases from J, with 18 bases between. The CDR3 bases are TGCGCCAGCAGTAAGTCCACCGGACAATCCTCCTACGAGCAGTACTTC. Translation gives CASSKSTGQSSYEQYF.

The rearrangement uses TRBV6-6 and TRBJ1-5; possible D gene TRBD1, 5 bases. CDR3 length equals 13 residues. The germline V gene encodes CDR1 MNHNY and CDR2 SVGAGI (reference sequence). Trimming removed 5 bases from V and 9 bases from J, with 14 bases in between. The CDR3 reads CASSISGAPPQHF. The DNA for the CDR3 is TGTGCCAGCAGTATCTCCGGGGCCCCGCCCCAGCATTTT.

The chain is built from TRBV7-2 and TRBJ2-1; the match to TRBD2 covers 14 bases. The CDR3 extends over 18 amino acids. Germline V lookup: CDR1 SGHTA, CDR2 FQGNSA. V lost 1 base and J lost 8; bases outside the gene matches: 10. The CDR3: CASSLVGPGLAGDYEQFF. CDR3 coding DNA: TGTGCCAGCAGCTTAGTTGGTCCGGGACTAGCGGGAGATTATGAGCAGTTCTTC.

In its sample, this clonotype was seen a few times. This chain joins TRBV20-1 and TRBJ2-7; possible D gene TRBD2, 6 bases. The germline CDR1 and CDR2 sequences are DFQATT and SNEGSKA (reference sequence). V lost 3 bases to trimming and J lost 9 bases, with 15 bases between them. The CDR3 sequence is 12 residues long. CDR3 DNA sequence: TGCAGTGCTAGCGGGGTGGGGGACTTGCAGTACTTC. Encoded protein: CSASGVGDLQYF.

This clonotype was detected only a few times. V is TRBV29-1 and J is TRBJ2-7, with D tentatively TRBD1 (6 bases). The CDR3 is 13 residues long. Trimming shortened V by 7 bases and J by 1 base, and 14 bases separated the two germline ends. Germline V gene data show CDR1 as SQVTM and CDR2 as ANQGSEA. This CDR3 reads CSGQQGWSYEQYF. Written as DNA, the CDR3 is TGCAGCGGACAACAGGGATGGTCCTACGAGCAGTACTTC.

This rearrangement joins TRBV10-3 to TRBJ2-5, with 8 bases lining up with TRBD1. The DNA end is a closer match to TRBJ2-7, so the J assignment may be wrong. CDR3 size: 12 residues. From germline, CDR1 is ENHRY and CDR2 SYGVKD. The CDR3 protein is CAIRDRAYEQYF. The CDR3 coding sequence is TGTGCCATCAGGGACAGGGCATACGAGCAGTACTTC.

The V gene is TRBV29-1, the J gene TRBJ2-4, with TRBD1 identical over 7 bases. CDR3 length equals 14 residues. Trimming took 4 bases from V and 13 from J; bases not matched to a gene: 16. Germline V gene lookup returns CDR1 SQVTM and CDR2 ANQGSEA. The CDR3 DNA follows: TGCAGCGTTGGACTGACAGGGAATTTAGGCAAGCAGTACTTC. As protein: CSVGLTGNLGKQYF. The full variable domain, with the rest looked up from reference TRBV29-1 and TRBJ2-4, is SAVISQKPSRDICQRGTSLTIQCQVDSQVTMMFWYRQQPGQSLTLIATANQGSEATYESGFVIDKFPISRPNLTFSTLTVSNMSPEDSSIYLCSVGLTGNLGKQYFGAGTRLSVL.

The table lists this clonotype with a few counts. The V gene is TRBV20-1, the J gene TRBJ2-7; D might be TRBD2 (6 bases). Germline V gives CDR1 DFQATT, CDR2 SNEGSKA (reference sequence). The CDR3 is made up of 14 amino acids. With 0 bases removed from V and 3 bases from J, the gap between germline ends came to 12 bases. The CDR3 DNA reads TGCAGTGCTAGAGATCGGAGGGAGCTCTACGAGCAGTACTTC. Amino acid sequence: CSARDRRELYEQYF.

This clonotype was seen at least ten times. The rearrangement links TRBV12-3 or TRBV12-4 to TRBJ1-5; tentatively, D is TRBD1 (6 bases). This CDR3 is 13 amino acids long. V gave up 3 bases and J gave up 5 bases, with 8 bases separating them. CDR3 region: CASSLTGDQPQHF. In nucleotides, the CDR3 is TGTGCCAGCAGTTTGACAGGCGATCAGCCCCAGCATTTT.

V and J are TRBV5-1 and TRBJ2-1, with TRBD2 identical over 11 bases. This CDR3 has 18 amino acids. J was trimmed by 0 bases and V by 0 bases; bases with no gene match: 5. CDR1 and CDR2 (germline): SGHRS, YFSETQ. The CDR3 nucleotides are TGCGCCAGCAGCTTGGGACTAGCGGGACGAAGCTCCTACAATGAGCAGTTCTTC. It encodes CASSLGLAGRSSYNEQFF.

This clonotype showed up just a few times. The chain carries TRBV4-2 and TRBJ2-4; D call uncertain. The J call may be mistaken, given a closer DNA end match to TRBJ2-7. The V gene's germline CDR1 is LGHNA and CDR2 YNFKEQ. The CDR3 loop spans 13 amino acids. This CDR3 reads CASSHRLGYEQYF. In DNA form, the CDR3 reads TGTGCCAGCAGCCACAGACTTGGCTACGAGCAGTACTTC.

The V gene is TRBV7-9, the J gene TRBJ2-3, with no clear D. Per germline, CDR1 SEHNR and CDR2 FQNEAQ (reference sequence). This CDR3 contains 15 residues. V lost 5 bases, J lost 0 bases, and 12 bases lay in between. The chain's CDR3 is CASSRVSSSTDTQYF. The CDR3 DNA follows: TGTGCCAGCAGCCGAGTGAGCTCTAGCACAGATACGCAGTATTTT.

The chain couples TRBV2 to TRBJ2-6, with D unclear. The CDR3 runs to 14 residues. Trimming cost V 4 bases and J 2 bases, with 6 bases left between them. Per germline, CDR1 SNHLY and CDR2 FYNNEI. The CDR3 loop is CASSVGTGANVLTF. CDR3 in DNA: TGTGCCAGCAGTGTAGGTACTGGGGCCAACGTCCTGACTTTC.

V usage is TRBV4-1 and J usage is TRBJ2-5; TRBD1 is a possible D gene (6 bases). The V and J ends lost 0 bases and 0 bases respectively, with 11 bases between them. CDR3 length: 16 amino acids. From germline, CDR1 is MGHRA and CDR2 YSYEKL. CDR3 in amino acids: CASSQDATGYQETQYF. The DNA for the CDR3 is TGCGCCAGCAGCCAAGACGCTACAGGGTACCAAGAGACCCAGTACTTC.

The chain combines TRBV7-2 with TRBJ2-3; D remains unclear. The CDR3 length is 11 residues. The germline gives CDR1 SGHTA, CDR2 FQGNSA. Between the trimmed V and J ends, which lost 7 bases and 6 bases, there was a span of 8 bases. The CDR3 nucleotides read TGTGCCAGCAACTCTAGGGATACGCAGTATTTT. Its protein is CASNSRDTQYF.

The V and J genes are TRBV7-2 and TRBJ2-3, with D unresolved. Germline CDR1 is SGHTA and CDR2 is FQGNSA. The CDR3 loop spans 13 amino acids. The ends were cut back, 0 bases at V and 2 bases at J, with 3 bases in the middle. CDR3 amino acids: CASSLAYTDTQYF. DNA for the CDR3: TGTGCCAGCAGCTTAGCCTACACAGATACGCAGTATTTT.

The genes are TRBV7-6 and TRBJ2-5, with 10 positions matching TRBD1. The last part of the DNA fits TRBJ2-7 better; the J call may be wrong. The germline gives CDR1 SGHVS, CDR2 FNYEAQ. The CDR3 has 16 residues. The CDR3 is CASSLNSGTGAYEQYF. CDR3 in DNA: TGTGCCAGCAGCCTAAACTCCGGGACAGGGGCCTACGAGCAGTACTTC.